This T cell receptor beta chain derives from a study of cytomegalovirus exposure and HLA in healthy donors. All donors participated as healthy donors of bone marrow. With 60 Vbeta and 13 Jbeta primers, the PCR was carried out. Sequencing used immunoSEQ multiplex PCR; TCRdb keeps in-frame clones, though not all of them. Here the sample spans 100,000 to 150,000 clones, about 80% being singletons. This clonotype was obtained from a woman between 45 and 65 years old in good health and CMV-seronegative. The specimen was PBMCs.

As DNA, the CDR3 is TGTGCCAGCAGCATCCGAGGGACAGGGGGCGAGACCCAGTACTTC. It translates to CASSIRGTGGETQYF. V gene TRBV7-2 combines with J gene TRBJ2-5, with 12 nucleotides matching TRBD1. The CDR3 runs to 15 residues. The germline CDR1 and CDR2 sequences are SGHTA and FQGNSA. V was clipped by 5 bases and J by 5 bases; unmatched bases: 6.